This entry lists 11 T cell receptor beta chains sequenced from one sample in a study of blood T cell repertoires in COVID-19. The assay was immunoSEQ multiplex PCR, and TCRdb's table has in-frame clones only and misses some. Seen here are roughly 43,000 clones, nearly 90% observed once, and the top ten hold around 15%. The specimen sequenced was peripheral blood. These receptor sequences come from an older man with active COVID-19.

V gene TRBV24-1 combines with J gene TRBJ2-2, with D possibly matching TRBD1 (5 bases). CDR1 KGHDR and CDR2 SFDVKD come from the germline V gene. This CDR3 comprises 15 residues. With 4 bases removed from V and 8 bases from J, the gap between germline ends came to 16 bases. The CDR3 loop is CATSDPQRQTGELFF. The DNA of the CDR3 is TGTGCCACCAGTGACCCCCAAAGACAGACAGGGGAGCTGTTTTTT.

The rearrangement uses TRBV30 and TRBJ1-5; 9 bases are a match to TRBD1. The trim removed 5 bases at V and 8 bases at J, leaving 19 bases unmatched. This CDR3 has 17 amino acids. CDR1 GTSNPN and CDR2 SVGIG come from the germline V gene (reference sequence). CDR3 sequence: CAWEHGTGRRLTKPQHF. The CDR3 coding sequence is TGTGCCTGGGAGCATGGGACAGGGCGAAGATTGACTAAGCCCCAGCATTTT. Full variable domain (remainder filled in from reference TRBV30 and TRBJ1-5): SQTIHQWPATLVQPVGSPLSLECTVEGTSNPNLYWYRQAAGRGLQLLFYSVGIGQISSEVPQNLSASRPQDRQFILSSKKLLLSDSGFYLCAWEHGTGRRLTKPQHFGDGTRLSIL.

The chain carries TRBV9 and TRBJ1-3; TRBD1 might be the D (5 bases). Germline V lookup: CDR1 SGDLS, CDR2 YYNGEE. The V end was cut by 3 bases, the J end by 1 base, with 11 bases between. This CDR3 comprises 15 residues. The CDR3 here is CASSAVGGSGNTIYF. CDR3 bases: TGTGCCAGCAGCGCGGTCGGGGGGTCTGGAAACACCATATATTTT.

This clone was seen a single time. This chain uses TRBV2 with TRBJ2-3, with 7 bases identical to TRBD2. Germline V lookup: CDR1 SNHLY, CDR2 FYNNEI. V lost 1 base, J lost 0 bases, and 1 base stayed unmatched. The CDR3 runs 15 residues. This chain's CDR3 is CASSEGTSSTDTQYF. As DNA, the CDR3 is TGTGCCAGCAGTGAAGGGACTAGTAGCACAGATACGCAGTATTTT.

The V call is TRBV27, the J call TRBJ1-4; D is possibly TRBD1 (6 bases). The CDR3 sequence is 14 residues long. V lost 6 bases and J 7 bases, leaving 15 bases between the germline ends. Germline values: CDR1 MNHEY, CDR2 SMNVEV (reference sequence). The CDR3 DNA reads as TGTGCCAGCAGAAACAGGGTAGGGGGTGAAAAACTGTTTTTT. Its translation: CASRNRVGGEKLFF.

The rearrangement uses TRBV5-1 and TRBJ2-3; 8 bases agree with TRBD2. The CDR3 contains 15 residues. Per the germline V gene, CDR1 is SGHRS and CDR2 is YFSETQ. V lost 4 bases and J lost 4; bases outside the gene matches: 8. CDR3 nucleotide sequence: TGCGCCAGCAGCACCGGGGGGACTAGGTCAGATACGCAGTATTTT. This encodes CASSTGGTRSDTQYF.

This chain joins TRBV28 and TRBJ1-2; D is undetermined. Germline V gives CDR1 MDHEN, CDR2 SYDVKM. This CDR3 spans 13 amino acids. Trimming left V 8 bases short and J 10 bases short, with 20 bases between. CDR3 protein: CASRTGEGFDYTF. The CDR3 bases are TGTGCCAGCCGCACCGGGGAAGGGTTTGACTACACCTTC.

This chain uses TRBV27 with TRBJ2-7; 10 nucleotides line up with TRBD2. Germline CDR1 and CDR2: MNHEY and SMNVEV (reference sequence). The J segment lost 3 bases and the V segment lost 5 bases, leaving 7 bases of the junction unmatched. The CDR3 is 15 amino acids. The CDR3 region has the DNA TGTGCCAGCAGTCCGAGCGGGGGGGCCTTCTACGAGCAGTACTTC. This codes for CASSPSGGAFYEQYF.

The CDR3 is CASSLNRGLYGYTF. CDR3 DNA sequence: TGTGCCAGCAGTTTAAACAGGGGGCTCTATGGCTACACCTTC. The V and J genes are TRBV28 and TRBJ1-2, with 9 bases matching TRBD1. CDR1 and CDR2 from the germline V gene are MDHEN and SYDVKM. Trimming removed 2 bases from V and 4 bases from J; junction bases left unmatched: 2. This CDR3 comprises 14 residues.

The V gene is TRBV3-1 (or the pseudogene TRBV3-2), the J gene TRBJ1-2, with D possibly being TRBD1 (5 bases). Between the trimmed V and J ends, which lost 2 bases and 10 bases, there was a span of 14 bases. The CDR3 has 13 residues. CDR1 LGHDT and CDR2 YNNKEL come from the germline V gene (reference sequence). DNA of the CDR3: TGTGCCAGCAGCCAAACTTCTGGGGCAACCTACACCTTC. This sequence encodes CASSQTSGATYTF.

The chain joins TRBV5-6 to TRBJ2-1; tentative D call: TRBD1 (7 bases). CDR1 is SGHDT, CDR2 YYEEEE, per germline. This CDR3 is built from 16 residues. V was shortened by 3 bases and J by 4 bases, with 17 bases between the two germline ends. The CDR3 sequence: CASSSGGGTEYNEQFF. The CDR3 DNA follows: TGTGCCAGCAGCTCCGGAGGGGGGACAGAGTACAATGAGCAGTTCTTC. Full variable domain (missing parts from reference TRBV5-6 and TRBJ2-1): DAGVTQSPTHLIKTRGQQVTLRCSPKSGHDTVSWYQQALGQGPQFIFQYYEEEERQRGNFPDRFSGHQFPNYSSELNVNALLLGDSALYLCASSSGGGTEYNEQFFGPGTRLTVL.